This T cell receptor beta chain was retrieved from a study of CD8+ T cells in alopecia areata. Broader study findings: Scalp lesions, especially in alopecia totalis/universalis, had higher clonality than normal scalp.

This CDR3 spans 15 amino acids. The V and J ends lost 1 base and 1 base respectively, with 8 bases between them. Germline CDR1 SGHDN, CDR2 FVKESK. This clone was seen many times. No antigen is known for it. Reverse transcription of extracted RNA yielded cDNA, which provided the sequencing template. Libraries were prepared by immunoSEQ multiplex PCR; TCRdb keeps only in-frame clonotypes and omits some of them. The sample includes about 120,000 clones, around 60% of them seen just once. Documented treatment: oral pan-JAK inhibitor, 5-10 mg twice daily. Alopecia areata patients provided lesional scalp punch biopsies and peripheral blood, both collected for the study.

The chain is built from TRBV14 and TRBJ2-1; D is possibly TRBD2 (5 bases). Sample: CD4+ T cells sorted from blood, taken at week 4, from a patient treated with tofacitinib. The TCR was taken from a human donor with alopecia areata. The CDR3 nucleotides are TGTGCCAGCAGCCAAGTACCGGGATCCTACAATGAGCAGTTCTTC. Protein product: CASSQVPGSYNEQFF.